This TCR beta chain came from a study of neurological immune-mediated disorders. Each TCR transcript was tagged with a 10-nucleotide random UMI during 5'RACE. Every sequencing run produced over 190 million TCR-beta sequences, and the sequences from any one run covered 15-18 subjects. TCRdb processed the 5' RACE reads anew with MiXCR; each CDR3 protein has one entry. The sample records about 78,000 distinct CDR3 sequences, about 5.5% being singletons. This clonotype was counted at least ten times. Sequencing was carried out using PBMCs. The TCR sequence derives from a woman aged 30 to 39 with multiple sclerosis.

This chain's CDR3 is CASSLGTGHIYEQYF. CDR3 nucleotide sequence: TGCGCCAGCAGCCTGGGAACGGGACATATCTACGAGCAGTACTTC. This rearrangement joins TRBV5-1 to TRBJ2-7; maybe TRBD1 (6 bases). Trimming removed 4 bases from V and 3 bases from J, with 17 bases in between. This CDR3 has 15 amino acids. Germline assignment: CDR1 SGHRS and CDR2 YFSETQ. The complete variable domain, with remaining parts taken from reference TRBV5-1 and TRBJ2-7, reads KAGVTQTPRYLIKTRGQQVTLSCSPISGHRSVSWYQQTPGQGLQFLFEYFSETQRNKGNFPGRFSGRQFSNSRSEMNVSTLELGDSALYLCASSLGTGHIYEQYFGPGTRLTVT.